This T cell receptor beta chain was identified in a study of T cells in localized non-small cell lung cancer. Study-level results: Among the top 100 tumor clones, a median roughly 57 appeared in adjacent lung.

With regard to this clone: As yet, its antigen is unknown.

This CDR3 contains 14 residues. Trimming removed 4 bases from V and 0 bases from J, with 10 bases in between. Per the germline V gene, CDR1 is SGHNT and CDR2 is YYREEE (reference sequence). Repertoires were generated with immunoSEQ multiplex PCR, while TCRdb's copy carries only in-frame clones and drops some. This sample yields roughly 40,000 clones, of which under 90% are seen a single time; around 7.8% belongs to the top ten. The sequence was collected from a male donor at least 60 years old with stage II lung adenocarcinoma. The rearrangement joins TRBV5-4 to TRBJ1-1; no firm D call. The specimen was peripheral blood mononuclear cells, collected before any cancer treatment. As DNA, the CDR3 is TGTGCCAGCAGCCCGGGTCGACTGAACACTGAAGCTTTCTTT. Its translation: CASSPGRLNTEAFF.